A single sample is the source of the 16 T cell receptor beta chains below, sequenced in a study of immunodeficiency. The protocol was immunoSEQ multiplex PCR, while the TCRdb copy is restricted to in-frame clones and leaves out a portion. The repertoire holds about 840 clones, with 90% as singletons. Sample: CD4+ T cells from blood. All receptors derive from a human donor in good health.

This chain uses TRBV3-1 (or the pseudogene TRBV3-2) with TRBJ2-5, with 13 positions matching TRBD2. The J segment lost 5 bases and the V segment lost 3 bases, leaving 9 bases of the junction unmatched. CDR3 length equals 17 residues. The germline V gene encodes CDR1 LGHDT and CDR2 YNNKEL (reference sequence). CDR3 sequence reads: CASSHRLAGGTGETQYF. In DNA form, the CDR3 reads TGTGCCAGCAGCCACCGACTAGCGGGGGGTACCGGGGAGACCCAGTACTTC.

The chain employs TRBV5-4 and TRBJ2-7; no definite D call. V was cut by 0 bases and J by 0 bases, with 4 bases left in between. The CDR3 runs 13 residues. Germline V gene data show CDR1 as SGHNT and CDR2 as YYREEE (reference sequence). The CDR3 loop reads CASSLAGSYEQYF. CDR3 DNA: TGTGCCAGCAGCTTGGCTGGCTCCTACGAGCAGTACTTC.

The J gene is TRBJ2-2, the V gene TRBV5-1; 8 nucleotides line up with TRBD1. With 5 bases clipped from V and 6 bases from J, the junction kept 9 bases outside the gene matches. Germline values: CDR1 SGHRS, CDR2 YFSETQ. The CDR3 length is 15 residues. CDR3 sequence reads: CASSRTGSHPGELFF. In DNA, the CDR3 is TGCGCCAGCAGTAGGACAGGGTCTCACCCCGGGGAGCTGTTTTTT.

V gene TRBV12-1 combines with J gene TRBJ2-5; the table's D call of TRBD2 was not tested on the DNA. TRBV12-1 is flagged as a pseudogene. The CDR3 is 22 residues long. The CDR3, as DNA: TGTGCCAGCAGCTTCGCCAAAAGGAGCGGGACTAGCGGGACACCGTACCAAGAGACCCAGTACTTC. It yields the protein CASSFAKRSGTSGTPYQETQYF.

The CDR3 nucleotides are TGCAGCGTTGAAGCCGGTACAAGGTTTAACGCTGAAGCTTTCTTT. Its translation is CSVEAGTRFNAEAFF. This sequence joins TRBV29-1 and TRBJ1-1; D is undetermined. This CDR3 contains 15 residues. CDR1 and CDR2 (germline): SQVTM, ANQGSEA. V lost 1 base, J lost 6 bases, and 18 bases lay in between.

The V gene is TRBV15, the J gene TRBJ2-3, with TRBD1 as a possible D gene (6 bases). The germline V gene has CDR1 LNHNV and CDR2 YYDKDF (reference sequence). This CDR3 comprises 15 residues. Trimming cost V 5 bases and J 4 bases, with 16 bases left between them. Written as DNA, the CDR3 is TGTGCCACCAGCGAATGGGGGCGTGGCTCAGATACGCAGTATTTT. Translating it yields CATSEWGRGSDTQYF.

The gene calls are TRBV12-3 or TRBV12-4 and TRBJ1-1; D is uncertain. The CDR3 is 12 amino acids. Trimming stripped 6 bases from V and 11 bases from J, with 16 bases between. This CDR3 reads CASSRSLFTAFF. CDR3 in DNA: TGTGCCAGCAGCCGATCGCTATTCACGGCTTTCTTT.

This chain uses TRBV6-6 with TRBJ2-7, with 7 bases lining up with TRBD1. Losses at the gene ends were 6 bases for V and 3 bases for J; bases not matched to a gene: 5. Germline values: CDR1 MNHNY, CDR2 SVGAGI (reference sequence). This CDR3 comprises 13 residues. The CDR3 sequence: CASSMDRFYEQYF. The DNA of the CDR3 is TGTGCCAGCAGCATGGACAGGTTCTACGAGCAGTACTTC.

This sequence joins TRBV5-4 and TRBJ1-2; D may be TRBD1 (6 bases). V lost 0 bases and J lost 4, with 10 bases in between. CDR1 is SGHNT and CDR2 is YYREEE in the germline V gene (reference sequence). This CDR3 contains 14 residues. The CDR3 nucleotides are TGTGCCAGCAGCTTGGTACAGGGCCCCTATGGCTACACCTTC. Translated, it gives CASSLVQGPYGYTF.

The chain recombines TRBV18 with TRBJ1-5, with D unclear. The CDR3 covers 14 residues. Germline CDR1 KGHSH, CDR2 LQKENI. With 7 bases removed from V and 5 bases from J, the gap between germline ends came to 15 bases. The CDR3 spells CASFTIVLDQPQHF. CDR3 nucleotide sequence: TGTGCCAGCTTCACAATTGTTTTGGATCAGCCCCAGCATTTT.

This clone was seen only a few times. The chain recombines TRBV18 with TRBJ1-1; D is undetermined. The CDR3 covers 13 residues. The germline V gene encodes CDR1 KGHSH and CDR2 LQKENI. V gave up 0 bases and J gave up 0 bases, with 2 bases separating them. CDR3 sequence (DNA): TGTGCCAGCTCACCACCGGTGAACACTGAAGCTTTCTTT. It codes for CASSPPVNTEAFF.

This chain joins TRBV6-5 and TRBJ1-2; the match to TRBD1 covers 10 bases. Per the germline V gene, CDR1 is MNHEY and CDR2 is SVGAGI. V dropped 5 bases and J dropped 3; count of bases not matched to a gene: 6. The CDR3 extends over 15 amino acids. CDR3: CASSLGTGDDYGYTF. DNA for the CDR3: TGTGCCAGCAGTCTGGGGACAGGGGATGACTATGGCTACACCTTC.

This CDR3 is CASSLPGLGQGSDTQYF. The CDR3 coding sequence is TGCGCCAGCAGCTTGCCCGGGTTGGGACAGGGGTCAGATACGCAGTATTTT. The chain combines TRBV5-1 with TRBJ2-3, with 10 bases identical to TRBD1. The CDR3 is made up of 17 amino acids. Germline CDR1 is SGHRS and CDR2 is YFSETQ. V trimming: 1 base; J trimming: 4 bases; junction bases outside the gene matches: 9.

The J gene is TRBJ1-1, the V gene TRBV6-1; D not resolved. From germline, CDR1 is MNHNS and CDR2 SASEGT. The CDR3 totals 11 residues. Trimming shortened V by 3 bases and J by 10 bases, and 9 bases separated the two germline ends. CDR3 amino acids: CASSESRGAFF. The CDR3 bases are TGTGCCAGCAGTGAGAGCCGTGGAGCTTTCTTT.

This clone was detected once. The chain joins TRBV18 to TRBJ1-1; the D gene is possibly TRBD1 (6 bases). The CDR3 sequence is 15 residues long. CDR1 and CDR2 from the germline V gene are KGHSH and LQKENI. Trimming shortened V by 5 bases and J by 0 bases, and 13 bases separated the two germline ends. The CDR3 sequence: CASSSRRDMNTEAFF. Here the CDR3 DNA reads TGTGCCAGCTCATCCCGCCGGGACATGAACACTGAAGCTTTCTTT.

The chain carries TRBV15 and TRBJ1-5, with no clear D. The CDR3 loop spans 13 amino acids. Germline assignment: CDR1 LNHNV and CDR2 YYDKDF (reference sequence). Trimming left V 5 bases short and J 4 bases short, with 9 bases between. CDR3 nucleotide sequence: TGTGCCACCAGCCCAGCAGTTAATCAGCCCCAGCATTTT. As protein: CATSPAVNQPQHF.